This T cell receptor beta chain was identified in a study of cytomegalovirus exposure and HLA in healthy donors. Looked up from germline, CDR1 is SGHRS and CDR2 is YFSETQ. The CDR3 sequence is 15 residues long. Trimming at V came to 2 bases and at J to 4 bases, leaving 3 bases not matched to a gene. In the PCR, 60 Vbeta and 13 Jbeta primers were used. Clones were read by immunoSEQ multiplex PCR, and TCRdb kept only the in-frame ones, dropping some. The sample yields some 51,000 clones, of which the top ten take up roughly 9.6%. Study-wide findings and caveats: Earlier analysis yielded a pattern in which most TCR beta V segments were productive about 90% or about 30% of the time. Later analysis suggested links between common viral pathogens and several top significant clusters.

Points on this clone: Its specificity is unknown.

The origin of this receptor is a man aged 50 to 60 in good health and CMV-seropositive. V and J are TRBV5-1 and TRBJ2-2, with 9 bases lining up with TRBD1. Material: PBMCs. The CDR3 is CASSFGTGSTGELFF. Here the CDR3 DNA reads TGCGCCAGCAGCTTTGGGACAGGGAGCACCGGGGAGCTGTTTTTT.